This T cell receptor (beta chain) was retrieved from a study of T cells after yellow fever vaccination (dated by TCRdb to between 2018 and 2021). With regard to the full study: Libraries from fractions with low cell numbers were prepared with the SMART-Seq v4 Ultra Low Input RNA kit. To follow T-cell clones before and after primary and booster YFV17D yellow fever vaccination, bulk TCR alpha and beta repertoires were sequenced over time. Two healthy male donors, one aged 18 to 30 and one aged 30 to 40 years, made up the cohort. Blood samples were taken at several timepoints before and after primary and secondary immunization, and bulk PBMC replicates and cell subsets were isolated.

General study outcomes and caveats: A small share of clonotypes was detected in both CD4 and CD8 compartments, with the overlap likely arising from convergent recombination. FACS-sorted repertoires could contain abundant contaminating clonotypes from the bulk population, so computational filtering was required. Most clones expanded after primary vaccination (approximately 97% of CD4 and roughly 90% of CD8) were re-detected after the booster, suggesting that broad memory maintenance occurred. Because the study included only two donors, the extent to which the findings can be generalized is limited. The secondary T-cell response was weaker than the primary response but faster, peaking on day 5 instead of day 15.

This specimen's treatment or condition label, per the study, means: live attenuated yellow fever vaccine strain. A standard Ficoll-Paque protocol was used to isolate PBMCs from peripheral blood. CD4 and CD8 T-cell fractions were isolated with Dynabeads CD4 and CD8 positive selection kits. RNA was extracted with TriZol from bulk PBMCs, CD4 and CD8 fractions, and dextramer-positive and dextramer-negative fractions. There are 14 amino acids in the CDR3, from cysteine to phenylalanine inclusive. The read is trimmed to its CDR3 DNA, 42 bases read in frame from base 1. V drops 7 bases and J drops 3 bases, leaving 14 bases in between. CDR1 SGHRS and CDR2 YFSETQ were looked up in the germline V gene. The instrument was an Illumina NovaSeq 6000. TCR cDNA was synthesized by 5'RACE template switching, which introduced a universal primer site and unique molecular identifiers. Priming for cDNA synthesis came from both the TCR alpha and TCR beta constant segments. Libraries were amplified in two PCR steps, with sample barcodes and sequencing adapters added in the second step. Sequencing of the libraries was done on either Illumina HiSeq 2500 (2x100 bp) or NovaSeq (2x150 bp). As for the authors' bioinformatics: Reads were demultiplexed and collapsed into UMI consensus sequences with MIGEC, and V(D)J alignment was performed with MiXCR. Vaccine-responding clonotypes were defined with edgeR using replicate PBMC samples, requiring FDR below 0.01 and a log2 fold change above 5 up to day 15. CD4 or CD8 identity was assigned to each bulk clonotype according to whether the clonotype was present at higher abundance in the sequenced CD4 repertoire or the sequenced CD8 repertoire. TCRdb passed the public sequencing reads through fastp at Q25 and MiXCR, retaining productive beta sequences. Merged by CDR3 protein, the rows form single entries marked with the most common genes and DNA. The V and J calls here are based on TCRdb, not the publication. The sample table contains some 99,000 distinct CDR3 sequences; only one count was recorded for roughly 5.2% of them. The ten largest make up 35% to 45% of the sample.

Concerning this clonotype: Its antigen target is currently unknown. Qualities for individual bases were not recorded, and no much larger clone is one base off.

This sequence was found in a young man who received the YFV17D yellow fever vaccine. The sample was CD8+ T cells sorted from PBMCs, taken 10 days after the yellow fever booster vaccination. The chain is made from TRBV5-1 and TRBJ1-5, and the D gene may be TRBD1, 5 bases matching. For the CDR3, the sequence is CASAKGENNQPQHF. The nucleotide sequence reads TGCGCCAGCGCAAAAGGGGAGAACAATCAGCCCCAGCATTTT.